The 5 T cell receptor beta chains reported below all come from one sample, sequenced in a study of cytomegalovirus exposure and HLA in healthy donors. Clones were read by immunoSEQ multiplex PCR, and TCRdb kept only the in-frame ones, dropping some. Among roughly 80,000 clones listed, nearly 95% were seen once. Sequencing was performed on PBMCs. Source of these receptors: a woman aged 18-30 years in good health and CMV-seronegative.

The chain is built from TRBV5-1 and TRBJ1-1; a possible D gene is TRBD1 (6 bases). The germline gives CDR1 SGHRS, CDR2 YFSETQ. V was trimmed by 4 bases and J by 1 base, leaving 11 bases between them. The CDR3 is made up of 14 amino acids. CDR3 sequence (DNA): TGCGCCAGCAGCACGACAGGTACGAACACTGAAGCTTTCTTT. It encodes CASSTTGTNTEAFF.

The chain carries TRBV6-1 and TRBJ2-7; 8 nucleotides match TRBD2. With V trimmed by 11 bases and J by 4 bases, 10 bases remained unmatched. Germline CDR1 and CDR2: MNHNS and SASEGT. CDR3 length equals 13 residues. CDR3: CAFSRGGSYEQYF. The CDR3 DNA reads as TGTGCCTTCTCACGGGGGGGCTCGTACGAGCAGTACTTC.

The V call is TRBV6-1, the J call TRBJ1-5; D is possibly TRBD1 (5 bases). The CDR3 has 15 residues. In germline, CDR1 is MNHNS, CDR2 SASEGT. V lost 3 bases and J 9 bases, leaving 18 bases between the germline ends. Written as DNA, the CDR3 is TGTGCCAGCAGTGACATCACAGGCTCCAAGTGGCCCCAGCATTTT. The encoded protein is CASSDITGSKWPQHF.

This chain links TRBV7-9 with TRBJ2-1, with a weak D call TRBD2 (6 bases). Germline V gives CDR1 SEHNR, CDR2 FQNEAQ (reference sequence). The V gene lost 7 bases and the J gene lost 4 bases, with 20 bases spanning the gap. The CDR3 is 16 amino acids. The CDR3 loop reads CASTLHRGTMYNEQFF. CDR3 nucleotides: TGTGCCAGCACCCTCCACCGGGGGACCATGTACAATGAGCAGTTCTTC.

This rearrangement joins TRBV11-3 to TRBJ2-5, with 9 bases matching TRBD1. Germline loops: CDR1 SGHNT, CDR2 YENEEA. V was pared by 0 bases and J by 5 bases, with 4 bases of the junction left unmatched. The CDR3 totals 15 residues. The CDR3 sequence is CASSLEGQGHETQYF. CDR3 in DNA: TGTGCCAGCAGCTTAGAGGGACAGGGTCACGAGACCCAGTACTTC.